This section outlines one T cell receptor (beta chain) sequence together with its context. This entry is derived from a study of monozygotic twins with inflammatory bowel disease. Per individual sample, eight separate reactions were used to make cDNA. From its re-call of the 5' RACE reads, TCRdb lists each CDR3 protein once, without DNA. The sample is made up of nearly 450,000 distinct CDR3 sequences, and the top ten hold 2.4% of it. Germline-derived CDR1 and CDR2 are SGHRS and YFSETQ. This CDR3 has 16 amino acids. This clonotype was obtained from a human donor with ulcerative colitis or Crohn's disease, or a healthy co-twin of an affected twin (not recorded which). This sequence joins TRBV5-1 and TRBJ2-1; TCRdb reports TRBD1, a call that lacks DNA to check it against. Sequences were obtained from blood. The CDR3 is CASSLGEGGGNNEQFF.